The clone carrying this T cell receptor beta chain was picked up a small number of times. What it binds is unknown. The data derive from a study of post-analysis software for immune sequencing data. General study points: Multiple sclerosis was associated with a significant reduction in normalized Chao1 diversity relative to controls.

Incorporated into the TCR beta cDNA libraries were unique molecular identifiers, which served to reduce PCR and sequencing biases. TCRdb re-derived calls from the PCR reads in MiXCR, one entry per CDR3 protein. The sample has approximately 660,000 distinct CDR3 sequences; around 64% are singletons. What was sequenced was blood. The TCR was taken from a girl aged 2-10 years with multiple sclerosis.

Here the CDR3 reads CSVESLAGVSEQFF. CDR3 DNA: TGCAGCGTTGAAAGCCTAGCGGGAGTCAGTGAGCAGTTCTTC. This chain links TRBV29-1 with TRBJ2-1, with 10 bases that match TRBD2. Germline CDR1 is SQVTM and CDR2 is ANQGSEA. CDR3 size: 14 residues. Unmatched junction bases numbered 7, after V lost 2 bases and J lost 9 bases.